The 11 T cell receptor beta chains reported below all come from one sample, sequenced in a study of blood T cell repertoires in COVID-19. Produced via immunoSEQ multiplex PCR; TCRdb's table is partial and in-frame only. The repertoire holds fewer than 250,000 clones, with 70% to 85% as singletons. Source material: peripheral blood. Receptors were obtained from a woman of 80 years or more with acute or convalescent COVID-19.

The chain joins TRBV6-1 to TRBJ1-3; D is unresolved. Germline CDR1 MNHNS, CDR2 SASEGT. Trimming removed 0 bases from V and 0 bases from J, with 6 bases in between. The CDR3 length is 15 residues. CDR3 in DNA: TGTGCCAGCAGTGAAGCCGGGTCCTCTGGAAACACCATATATTTT. Its protein product is CASSEAGSSGNTIYF.

The chain has TRBV9 and TRBJ2-2; possible D gene TRBD2, 6 bases. V was clipped by 4 bases and J by 7 bases, with 14 bases between them. CDR3 length: 14 residues. Looked up from germline, CDR1 is SGDLS and CDR2 is YYNGEE. CDR3 sequence: CASSPRTGSGELFF. DNA for the CDR3: TGTGCCAGCAGCCCTCGGACCGGGAGCGGGGAGCTGTTTTTT.

The chain joins TRBV29-1 to TRBJ1-1, with TRBD1 matching 7 bases. The V and J ends lost 3 bases and 6 bases, in that order; junction bases with no gene match: 1. Germline V gene data show CDR1 as SQVTM and CDR2 as ANQGSEA. The CDR3 runs 11 residues. The CDR3 loop is CSVEGQSEAFF. The DNA for the CDR3 is TGCAGCGTTGAGGGACAGTCTGAAGCTTTCTTT.

The rearrangement joins TRBV6-5 to TRBJ2-2, with D perhaps matching TRBD1 (5 bases). The germline V gene encodes CDR1 MNHEY and CDR2 SVGAGI. V shed 11 bases and J shed 4 bases, with 17 bases lying between them. The CDR3 is 14 residues long. The CDR3 DNA follows: TGTGCCGCCAGGGCCAGTTCCATCACCGGGGAGCTGTTTTTT. Its translation: CAARASSITGELFF.

The V and J genes are TRBV5-5 and TRBJ1-5; 10 positions match TRBD1. V was pared by 9 bases and J by 2 bases, with 8 bases of the junction left unmatched. The germline gives CDR1 SGHKS, CDR2 YYEKEE (reference sequence). The CDR3 loop spans 15 amino acids. This CDR3 is CATHPGTGGNQPQHF. The CDR3 DNA reads TGTGCCACTCACCCCGGGACAGGGGGCAATCAGCCCCAGCATTTT.

This chain connects TRBV19 to TRBJ2-1; 12 nucleotides match TRBD2. With 3 bases clipped from V and 0 bases from J, the junction kept 12 bases outside the gene matches. The CDR3 runs 20 residues. CDR1 is LNHDA, CDR2 SQIVND, per germline (reference sequence). The CDR3 DNA is TGTGCCAGTAGTATTGTTTTGGCTAGCGGGAGGGTGAGCTCCTACAATGAGCAGTTCTTC. Amino acid sequence: CASSIVLASGRVSSYNEQFF.

The gene calls are TRBV11-2 and TRBJ2-2, with D perhaps TRBD1 (7 bases). Trimming stripped 1 base from V and 4 bases from J, with 13 bases between. Germline CDR1 reads SGHAT; CDR2 reads FQNNGV. This CDR3 is 16 amino acids long. The CDR3 reads CASSLVQGGFTGELFF. CDR3 coding DNA: TGTGCCAGCAGCTTAGTTCAGGGGGGTTTCACCGGGGAGCTGTTTTTT.

Only one count was recorded for this clone. V and J are TRBV6-5 and TRBJ2-1; TRBD2 matches at 7 bases. Germline CDR1 is MNHEY and CDR2 is SVGAGI. The CDR3 extends over 15 amino acids. Trimming at V came to 6 bases and at J to 5 bases, leaving 10 bases not matched to a gene. The CDR3, as DNA: TGTGCCAGCAGACCTGGACTAGGAGGCCACAATGAGCAGTTCTTC. This codes for CASRPGLGGHNEQFF.

Worth noting for this clone: Additional DNA sequences in this sample encode the identical CDR3. The J gene is TRBJ1-2, the V gene TRBV19, with unresolved D. This CDR3 is 12 amino acids long. V lost 4 bases to trimming and J lost 2 bases, with 5 bases between them. CDR1 and CDR2 (germline): LNHDA, SQIVND (reference sequence). CDR3 residues: CASSTSNYGYTF. The DNA of the CDR3 is TGTGCCAGTAGTACCTCCAACTATGGCTACACCTTC.

The V gene is TRBV15, the J gene TRBJ2-7; 9 bases are a match to TRBD1. The germline V gene encodes CDR1 LNHNV and CDR2 YYDKDF (reference sequence). After removal of 5 bases from V and 4 bases from J, the junction contained 3 bases not matched to a gene. The CDR3 sequence is 13 residues long. The CDR3 DNA reads as TGTGCCACCAGCTCGGGGACAGGGTACGAGCAGTACTTC. It translates to CATSSGTGYEQYF.

The chain joins TRBV11-2 to TRBJ2-7; D is undetermined. The V gene lost 5 bases and the J gene lost 0 bases, with 8 bases spanning the gap. This CDR3 has 13 residues. Per the germline V gene, CDR1 is SGHAT and CDR2 is FQNNGV. As DNA, the CDR3 is TGTGCCAGCAGCCACTCGAGCTCCTACGAGCAGTACTTC. Protein product: CASSHSSSYEQYF.